This T cell receptor (beta chain) was profiled in a study of blood T cell repertoires in COVID-19. In the study overall: The samples span acute and convalescent COVID-19 from the United States, Italy and Spain.

The CDR3 has 11 residues. Per the germline V gene, CDR1 is SGHNT and CDR2 is YENEEA. With 5 bases removed from V and 4 bases from J, the gap between germline ends came to 5 bases. The method was immunoSEQ multiplex PCR; TCRdb's version includes in-frame clones alone and lacks a portion of them. The data contain 230,000 or so clones, over 70% of them seen just once; the ten biggest clones take up about 9%. The origin of this receptor is a man between 40 and 49 years old with active or convalescent COVID-19. Material: peripheral blood. This sequence joins TRBV11-3 and TRBJ2-5; D remains unclear. The CDR3, as DNA: TGTGCCAGCAGCCACAGAGAGACCCAGTACTTC. Residues: CASSHRETQYF.